This is a list of T cell receptor beta chains from one sample in a study of T cell changes during pregnancy in multiple sclerosis. Produced via immunoSEQ multiplex PCR; TCRdb's table is partial and in-frame only. The sample includes 35,000 to 55,000 clones, 85% to 95% seen only once; the top ten take around 0.52%. Sequences were derived from CD4+ T cells from peripheral blood mononuclear cells, sampled in the third trimester of pregnancy. The receptors derive from a female donor with multiple sclerosis, enrolled in a pregnancy study. The CDR3 runs from the conserved cysteine through the conserved F or W. Each record gives: CDR3 protein, CDR3 DNA, V gene, J gene, D gene, clone size. The D gene is left open where the match is weak. Size is omitted from some rows. Given values are once, few, many or a class for expanded clones.

cdr3_aa: CASSPPQGDEQFF; cdr3_nt: TGTGCCAGCAGCCCCCCTCAGGGTGATGAGCAGTTCTTC; v_call: TRBV11-3; j_call: TRBJ2-1; d_call: .; clone_size: .
cdr3_aa: CASSLTRLETQYF; cdr3_nt: TGTGCCAGCAGCTTAACTCGTTTAGAGACCCAGTACTTC; v_call: TRBV7-3; j_call: TRBJ2-5; d_call: .; clone_size: .
cdr3_aa: CASSPTRKPTYEQYF; cdr3_nt: TGTGCCAGCAGCCCCACTAGAAAACCCACCTACGAGCAGTACTTC; v_call: TRBV7-9; j_call: TRBJ2-7; d_call: .; clone_size: .
cdr3_aa: CASSQATNEKLFF; cdr3_nt: TGTGCCAGCAGCCAGGCAACTAATGAAAAACTGTTTTTT; v_call: TRBV7-6; j_call: TRBJ1-4; d_call: .; clone_size: .
cdr3_aa: CASSPTGTATNEKLFF; cdr3_nt: TGTGCCAGCTCCCCAACTGGGACAGCAACTAATGAAAAACTGTTTTTT; v_call: TRBV18; j_call: TRBJ1-4; d_call: TRBD1; clone_size: .
cdr3_aa: CATSVGGPANYGYTF; cdr3_nt: TGTGCCACCAGCGTAGGGGGACCAGCTAACTATGGCTACACCTTC; v_call: TRBV15; j_call: TRBJ1-2; d_call: .; clone_size: once
cdr3_aa: CASSKDNQETQYF; cdr3_nt: TGTGCCAGCAGCAAAGACAACCAAGAGACCCAGTACTTC; v_call: TRBV21-1; j_call: TRBJ2-5; d_call: .; clone_size: .
cdr3_aa: CASSVGITSDEQFF; cdr3_nt: TGTGCCAGCAGCGTAGGTATCACTAGCGATGAGCAGTTCTTC; v_call: TRBV9; j_call: TRBJ2-1; d_call: TRBD2; clone_size: once
cdr3_aa: CASSAGGVWYSYNEQFF; cdr3_nt: TGTGCCAGCAGCGCGGGGGGGGTGTGGTATTCCTACAATGAGCAGTTCTTC; v_call: TRBV9; j_call: TRBJ2-1; d_call: TRBD2; clone_size: .
cdr3_aa: CAWTLRSSDTQYF; cdr3_nt: TGTGCCTGGACCCTTAGGAGCTCGGATACGCAGTATTTT; v_call: TRBV30; j_call: TRBJ2-3; d_call: .; clone_size: once
cdr3_aa: CASSEQTGRDGYTF; cdr3_nt: TGTGCCAGCAGTGAACAAACAGGGAGAGATGGCTACACCTTC; v_call: TRBV6-1; j_call: TRBJ1-2; d_call: .; clone_size: .
cdr3_aa: CASSPIGASTDTQYF; cdr3_nt: TGTGCCAGCTCACCGATAGGGGCTAGCACAGATACGCAGTATTTT; v_call: TRBV18; j_call: TRBJ2-3; d_call: .; clone_size: .
cdr3_aa: CATSGEPGLRSNEQFF; cdr3_nt: TGTGCCACCAGCGGCGAGCCGGGACTCCGGTCCAATGAGCAGTTCTTC; v_call: TRBV15; j_call: TRBJ2-1; d_call: .; clone_size: .
cdr3_aa: CASSLGPHPQGTLSYEQYF; cdr3_nt: TGTGCCAGCAGCTTAGGTCCGCATCCGCAGGGGACACTTTCCTACGAGCAGTACTTC; v_call: TRBV7-2; j_call: TRBJ2-7; d_call: .; clone_size: .
cdr3_aa: CSARISTGPNTEAFF; cdr3_nt: TGCAGCGCAAGAATTTCGACAGGCCCGAACACTGAAGCTTTCTTT; v_call: TRBV29-1; j_call: TRBJ1-1; d_call: .; clone_size: .
cdr3_aa: CASSPSGGLGYEQYF; cdr3_nt: TGTGCCAGCTCACCCTCCGGAGGACTAGGCTACGAGCAGTACTTC; v_call: TRBV18; j_call: TRBJ2-7; d_call: TRBD2; clone_size: .
cdr3_aa: CASSLTGSGQPQHF; cdr3_nt: TGTGCCAGCAGCCTGACAGGGTCCGGGCAGCCCCAGCATTTT; v_call: TRBV11-2; j_call: TRBJ1-5; d_call: TRBD1; clone_size: once
cdr3_aa: CASSPDRGRTETQYF; cdr3_nt: TGTGCCAGCAGCCCAGACAGGGGGCGAACGGAGACCCAGTACTTC; v_call: TRBV5-8; j_call: TRBJ2-5; d_call: TRBD1; clone_size: .
cdr3_aa: CASSFESPGSYNEQFF; cdr3_nt: TGTGCCAGCAGTTTCGAATCCCCAGGATCCTACAATGAGCAGTTCTTC; v_call: TRBV28; j_call: TRBJ2-1; d_call: .; clone_size: .
cdr3_aa: CAWSSPYQTNTGELFF; cdr3_nt: TGTGCCTGGAGTTCACCTTACCAAACAAACACCGGGGAGCTGTTTTTT; v_call: TRBV30; j_call: TRBJ2-2; d_call: .; clone_size: .
cdr3_aa: CASSYETSSHEQYF; cdr3_nt: TGTGCCAGCAGTTACGAGACTAGCTCCCACGAGCAGTACTTC; v_call: TRBV6-6; j_call: TRBJ2-7; d_call: TRBD2; clone_size: .
cdr3_aa: CASSPNPGTGELFF; cdr3_nt: TGTGCCAGCAGCCCGAACCCGGGTACCGGGGAGCTGTTTTTT; v_call: TRBV7-2; j_call: TRBJ2-2; d_call: .; clone_size: .
cdr3_aa: CASSLLGASDTQYF; cdr3_nt: TGTGCCAGCAGTTTACTTGGGGCGTCAGATACGCAGTATTTT; v_call: TRBV6-5; j_call: TRBJ2-3; d_call: .; clone_size: few
cdr3_aa: CASSVGDRGRALNEQFF; cdr3_nt: TGTGCCAGCAGCGTGGGGGACAGGGGTAGGGCCCTCAATGAGCAGTTCTTC; v_call: TRBV9; j_call: TRBJ2-1; d_call: TRBD1; clone_size: .
cdr3_aa: CASSYSGRANTEAFF; cdr3_nt: TGTGCCAGCAGTTACTCGGGCAGGGCGAACACTGAAGCTTTCTTT; v_call: TRBV6-6; j_call: TRBJ1-1; d_call: .; clone_size: .
cdr3_aa: CASSHRTGQGETQYF; cdr3_nt: TGTGCCAGCAGCCACCGGACAGGGCAGGGAGAGACCCAGTACTTC; v_call: TRBV7-9; j_call: TRBJ2-5; d_call: TRBD1; clone_size: .
cdr3_aa: CASSLPPGQQETQYF; cdr3_nt: TGTGCCAGCAGCTTACCCCCGGGACAACAAGAGACCCAGTACTTC; v_call: TRBV11-3; j_call: TRBJ2-5; d_call: .; clone_size: .
cdr3_aa: CASSLNWGDEKLFF; cdr3_nt: TGTGCCAGCAGCTTAAATTGGGGGGACGAAAAACTGTTTTTT; v_call: TRBV7-2; j_call: TRBJ1-4; d_call: .; clone_size: .
cdr3_aa: CASGFWGVETQYF; cdr3_nt: TGTGCTAGTGGTTTTTGGGGAGTTGAGACCCAGTACTTC; v_call: TRBV12-5; j_call: TRBJ2-5; d_call: .; clone_size: .
cdr3_aa: CASSQRTATEAFF; cdr3_nt: TGTGCCAGCAGCCAACGGACAGCAACTGAAGCTTTCTTT; v_call: TRBV14; j_call: TRBJ1-1; d_call: .; clone_size: .
cdr3_aa: CASKVRVNSGELFF; cdr3_nt: TGTGCCAGTAAAGTAAGAGTGAATAGCGGGGAGCTGTTTTTT; v_call: TRBV19; j_call: TRBJ2-2; d_call: .; clone_size: .
cdr3_aa: CASSYGQAGANVLTF; cdr3_nt: TGTGCCAGCAGCTACGGACAGGCTGGGGCCAACGTCCTGACTTTC; v_call: TRBV7-3; j_call: TRBJ2-6; d_call: TRBD1; clone_size: .
cdr3_aa: CASSLVSGGSYNEQFF; cdr3_nt: TGTGCCAGCAGCTTAGTATCGGGAGGGTCCTACAATGAGCAGTTCTTC; v_call: TRBV11-2; j_call: TRBJ2-1; d_call: TRBD2; clone_size: .
cdr3_aa: CASSTTGSSYEQYF; cdr3_nt: TGCGCCAGCAGCACGACAGGTAGCTCCTACGAGCAGTACTTC; v_call: TRBV5-1; j_call: TRBJ2-7; d_call: .; clone_size: .
cdr3_aa: CASSRPSGRAWEQYF; cdr3_nt: TGTGCCAGCAGTCGACCTAGCGGGAGGGCCTGGGAGCAGTACTTC; v_call: TRBV27; j_call: TRBJ2-7; d_call: TRBD2; clone_size: .
cdr3_aa: CASSSGTSEWNEQFF; cdr3_nt: TGTGCCAGCAGCTCCGGGACTAGCGAGTGGAATGAGCAGTTCTTC; v_call: TRBV5-4; j_call: TRBJ2-1; d_call: TRBD2; clone_size: .
cdr3_aa: CASSQGGAGSGYGYTF; cdr3_nt: TGCGCCAGCAGCCAAGGGGGCGCAGGGTCGGGCTATGGCTACACCTTC; v_call: TRBV4-3; j_call: TRBJ1-2; d_call: .; clone_size: .
cdr3_aa: CASSETQGEKLFF; cdr3_nt: TGTGCCAGCAGTGAGACACAGGGGGAAAAACTGTTTTTT; v_call: TRBV2; j_call: TRBJ1-4; d_call: TRBD1; clone_size: .
cdr3_aa: CASSFTSGAYEQYF; cdr3_nt: TGTGCCAGCAGTTTTACTAGCGGGGCCTACGAGCAGTACTTC; v_call: TRBV27; j_call: TRBJ2-7; d_call: TRBD2; clone_size: .
cdr3_aa: CASSPRGLAGVHLYEQYF; cdr3_nt: TGTGCCAGCTCACCCAGAGGACTAGCGGGAGTCCACCTCTACGAGCAGTACTTC; v_call: TRBV18; j_call: TRBJ2-7; d_call: TRBD2; clone_size: .